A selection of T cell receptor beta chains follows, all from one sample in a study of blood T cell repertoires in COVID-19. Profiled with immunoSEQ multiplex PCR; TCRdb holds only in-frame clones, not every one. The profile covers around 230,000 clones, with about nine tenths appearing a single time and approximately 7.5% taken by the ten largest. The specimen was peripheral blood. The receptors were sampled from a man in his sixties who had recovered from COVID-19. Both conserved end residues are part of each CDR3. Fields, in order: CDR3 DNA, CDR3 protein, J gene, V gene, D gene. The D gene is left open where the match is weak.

TGTGCCTCTCAGGCGGGTCCTAATGAAAAACTGTTTTTT	CASQAGPNEKLFF	TRBJ1-4	TRBV9	-
TGCGCCAGCAGCCTATGGGGACAGGGAAACCCATCTAATGAAAAACTGTTTTTT	CASSLWGQGNPSNEKLFF	TRBJ1-4	TRBV4-1	TRBD1
TGTGCCAGCAGCCTAAGTCGAGGGGGCGGCAATTCACCCCTCCACTTT	CASSLSRGGGNSPLHF	TRBJ1-6	TRBV5-6	TRBD1
TGTGCCACCAGCAGAGCTCTAGCGGGGGTAGCCAAAAACATTCAGTACTTC	CATSRALAGVAKNIQYF	TRBJ2-4	TRBV15	TRBD2
TGTGCCAGCAGCTTGGGACAGAGCACAGATACGCAGTATTTT	CASSLGQSTDTQYF	TRBJ2-3	TRBV5-4	-
TGCGCCAGCAGCTTGGTGGCAGGCTCTGGAAACACCATATATTTT	CASSLVAGSGNTIYF	TRBJ1-3	TRBV5-1	-
TGTGCCATCAGTGAGTCGGAGTGGGATGGCTACACCTTC	CAISESEWDGYTF	TRBJ1-2	TRBV10-3	-
TGTGCCAGCAGTCCGGAGACAGGGAGGAATTCACCCCTCCACTTT	CASSPETGRNSPLHF	TRBJ1-6	TRBV6-5	TRBD1
TGCAGCGTTGAAGGGGGGACAGGGTGGGTAAGGACCCAGTACTTC	CSVEGGTGWVRTQYF	TRBJ2-5	TRBV29-1	TRBD1
TGTGCCAGCAGGTCGGGGGGGCCGTTTTCAGATACGCAGTATTTT	CASRSGGPFSDTQYF	TRBJ2-3	TRBV2	TRBD2